These 27 T cell receptor beta chains were all obtained from the same sample, sequenced in a study of T cell repertoires in cytomegalovirus infection. No antigen is known for these receptors. TCRdb itself ran the reads through MiXCR, one entry per CDR3 protein. Among some 500,000 distinct CDR3 sequences listed, approximately 40% were seen once. The input for sequencing was cultured PBMCs, taken from culture after CMV antigen stimulation. The source of these receptors is a human donor in good health (CMV status not recorded). Some clones in this sample may be carry-over from other donors' samples.

This rearrangement joins TRBV12-3 or TRBV12-4 to TRBJ2-1; tentatively, D is TRBD2 (5 bases). V was shortened by 4 bases and J by 0 bases, with 13 bases between the two germline ends. The CDR3 spans 16 residues. CDR3 nucleotides: TGTGCCAGCAGTTCTCCGGGAACCCACTCCTACAATGAGCAGTTCTTC. Translated, it gives CASSSPGTHSYNEQFF.

The V and J genes are TRBV7-8 and TRBJ1-1; possible D gene TRBD1, 5 bases. The CDR3 sequence is 15 residues long. With 5 bases removed from V and 1 base from J, the gap between germline ends came to 14 bases. Germline CDR1 SGHVS, CDR2 FQNEAQ. CDR3 DNA: TGTGCCAGCAGCCAGTCAGGGTGGGCGAACACTGAAGCTTTCTTT. It yields the protein CASSQSGWANTEAFF.

The V gene is TRBV6-1, the J gene TRBJ2-5; D possibly uses TRBD1 or TRBD2 (5 bases each). Trimming removed 5 bases at V and 2 bases at J, with 18 bases between. From germline, CDR1 is MNHNS and CDR2 SASEGT. CDR3 length: 16 amino acids. The CDR3: CASSNPGHTHQETQYF. The CDR3 nucleotides are TGTGCCAGCAGTAACCCGGGGCACACTCATCAAGAGACCCAGTACTTC.

The chain uses TRBV4-3 and TRBJ2-3; TRBD2 is a possible D gene (5 bases). V gave up 3 bases and J gave up 5 bases, with 9 bases separating them. In germline, CDR1 is LGHNA, CDR2 YSLEER. This CDR3 spans 13 amino acids. CDR3 sequence (DNA): TGCGCCAGCAGCCACTCAGAGGGAGATACGCAGTATTTT. It translates to CASSHSEGDTQYF.

As regards this clonotype: A much larger clone differs by one base, so this may be a read error. V is TRBV7-9 and J is TRBJ1-3; TRBD1 might be the D (5 bases). The length of the CDR3 is 15 residues. Germline values: CDR1 SEHNR, CDR2 FQNEAQ (reference sequence). The CDR3 here is CASSLYGGPGNTIFF. In DNA, the CDR3 is TGTGCCAGCAGCTTATATGGGGGTCCTGGAAACACCATATTTTTT.

This clonotype was picked up a small number of times. This chain uses TRBV20-1 with TRBJ1-5, with a tentative D call TRBD1 (5 bases). This CDR3 is 17 amino acids long. Between the trimmed V and J ends, which lost 5 bases and 2 bases, there was a span of 22 bases. CDR1 and CDR2 (germline): DFQATT, SNEGSKA (reference sequence). This chain's CDR3 is CSAPGRAGTVGNQPQHF. CDR3 sequence (DNA): TGCAGTGCTCCCGGAAGGGCAGGGACGGTTGGCAATCAGCCCCAGCATTTT.

The rearrangement links TRBV7-2 to TRBJ2-5; D call uncertain. Per the germline V gene, CDR1 is SGHTA and CDR2 is FQGNSA. V dropped 5 bases and J dropped 3 bases, with 13 bases sitting between them. The length of the CDR3 is 14 residues. The CDR3 DNA reads as TGTGCCAGCAGCCCCACCTTATTCGAAGAGACCCAGTACTTC. Translated: CASSPTLFEETQYF.

The chain uses TRBV6-4 and TRBJ1-2; D remains unclear. The V gene's germline CDR1 is MRHNA and CDR2 SNTAGT. Trimming removed 4 bases from V and 4 bases from J, with 7 bases in between. The CDR3 contains 12 residues. CDR3 region: CASSGEGYGYTF. CDR3 sequence (DNA): TGTGCCAGCAGTGGAGAAGGCTATGGCTACACCTTC.

At least ten counts were recorded for this clonotype. This chain connects TRBV7-2 to TRBJ1-6; 10 bases are a match to TRBD1. After removal of 7 bases from V and 8 bases from J, the junction contained 11 bases not matched to a gene. Looked up from germline, CDR1 is SGHTA and CDR2 is FQGNSA. The CDR3 runs 16 residues. The CDR3 protein is CASKDRGRRLDSPLHF. The CDR3 region has the DNA TGTGCCAGCAAAGACAGGGGGCGTAGGTTGGATTCACCCCTCCACTTT.

This clonotype has a handful of counts. J is TRBJ1-2 and V is TRBV28; TRBD1 aligns across 7 bases. Per the germline V gene, CDR1 is MDHEN and CDR2 is SYDVKM. The CDR3 is 14 residues long. Trimming cost V 6 bases and J 5 bases; bases outside gene matches: 9. The CDR3 DNA follows: TGTGCCAGCAGGAACAGGGGAGCGGCTTATGGCTACACCTTC. Its translation: CASRNRGAAYGYTF.

The sample holds a few counts of this clonotype. The rearrangement links TRBV7-6 to TRBJ2-1, with D hard to call. The germline V and J ends were trimmed by 8 bases and 5 bases, with 16 bases remaining between them. This CDR3 is built from 14 residues. Germline lookup yields CDR1 SGHVS and CDR2 FNYEAQ. CDR3 sequence (DNA): TGTGCCAGCGGAGTGCTCGGCCCCCACAATGAGCAGTTCTTC. Translated, it gives CASGVLGPHNEQFF. Full variable domain (missing parts from reference TRBV7-6 and TRBJ2-1): GAGVSQSPRYKVTKRGQDVALRCDPISGHVSLYWYRQALGQGPEFLTYFNYEAQQDKSGLPNDRFSAERPEGSISTLTIQRTEQRDSAMYRCASGVLGPHNEQFFGPGTRLTVL.

This clonotype was detected a few times. The CDR3 sequence is CSATSGRGRTDTQYF. CDR3 nucleotide sequence: TGCAGTGCTACATCAGGGAGGGGGCGAACAGATACGCAGTATTTT. The gene calls are TRBV20-1 and TRBJ2-3; tentatively, D is TRBD1 or TRBD2 (7 bases each). Trimming shortened V by 4 bases and J by 3 bases, and 17 bases separated the two germline ends. CDR1 and CDR2 (germline): DFQATT, SNEGSKA (reference sequence). The CDR3 is 15 residues long.

The chain's CDR3 is CASSLQQTADGYTF. The CDR3 coding sequence is TGCGCCAGCAGCTTGCAGCAAACGGCGGATGGCTACACCTTC. The V gene is TRBV5-1, the J gene TRBJ1-2; D gene unclear. Per germline, CDR1 SGHRS and CDR2 YFSETQ. V was cut by 1 base and J by 6 bases, with 13 bases left in between. The CDR3 extends over 14 amino acids.

The chain combines TRBV7-2 with TRBJ1-3; perhaps TRBD1 as D (5 bases). The CDR3 covers 17 residues. V was pared by 3 bases and J by 3 bases, with 18 bases between. CDR1 and CDR2 (germline): SGHTA, FQGNSA. In DNA form, the CDR3 reads TGTGCCAGCAGCTTCGTACAGGACTACTGGGGTGGAAACACCATATATTTT. This translates into CASSFVQDYWGGNTIYF.

This clonotype appeared a single time. This chain links TRBV20-1 with TRBJ1-2; the match to TRBD1 covers 8 bases. The CDR3 length is 14 residues. J lost 2 bases, V lost 6 bases, and 8 bases had no gene match. Germline V lookup: CDR1 DFQATT, CDR2 SNEGSKA (reference sequence). DNA for the CDR3: TGCAGTGCCCTACGAACAGGGGGAAACTATGGCTACACCTTC. Translation: CSALRTGGNYGYTF.

This clonotype was seen at least ten times. The CDR3 here is CASSLGVGVLGYGYTF. The CDR3 bases are TGTGCCAGCAGCTTAGGGGTAGGGGTTCTTGGCTATGGCTACACCTTC. The chain combines TRBV7-2 with TRBJ1-2, with a weak D call TRBD1 (5 bases). Germline CDR1 SGHTA, CDR2 FQGNSA. The CDR3 extends over 16 amino acids. With 1 base removed from V and 4 bases from J, the gap between germline ends came to 16 bases.

This clonotype was seen more than once but under ten times. The rearrangement uses TRBV12-3 or TRBV12-4 and TRBJ1-1, with 8 positions matching TRBD1. V gave up 6 bases and J gave up 0 bases; unmatched junction bases: 6. The CDR3 is 15 residues long. The CDR3 loop reads CASRENRGMNTEAFF. The CDR3 nucleotides are TGTGCCAGCAGGGAAAACAGGGGGATGAACACTGAAGCTTTCTTT.

The gene calls are TRBV6-5 and TRBJ2-1; 9 bases agree with TRBD2. CDR1 is MNHEY, CDR2 SVGAGI, per germline. V lost 5 bases and J lost 1; bases outside the gene matches: 6. This CDR3 region has 16 residues. The CDR3, as DNA: TGTGCCAGCAGTCCCATAGCGGGAGTATCCTACAATGAGCAGTTCTTC. This sequence encodes CASSPIAGVSYNEQFF.

There are a few counts of this clonotype. The chain uses TRBV7-6 and TRBJ1-4, with 9 bases aligning to TRBD1. J lost 10 bases, V lost 4 bases, and 10 bases had no gene match. The length of the CDR3 is 15 residues. The germline V gene encodes CDR1 SGHVS and CDR2 FNYEAQ. CDR3 loop: CASSSAGTGSAKLFF. The CDR3 nucleotides are TGTGCCAGCAGCTCAGCCGGGACAGGGTCGGCAAAACTGTTTTTT.

This clonotype has just a few counts. The J gene is TRBJ1-1, the V gene TRBV4-1; D not certain. Trimming removed 3 bases from V and 2 bases from J, with 10 bases in between. The length of the CDR3 is 14 residues. Germline values: CDR1 MGHRA, CDR2 YSYEKL. The CDR3 loop reads CASSQASGNTEAFF. The CDR3 nucleotides are TGCGCCAGCAGCCAGGCAAGTGGCAACACTGAAGCTTTCTTT.

The chain joins TRBV7-2 to TRBJ2-5; the D is unclear. Germline CDR1 reads SGHTA; CDR2 reads FQGNSA. The CDR3 length is 13 residues. Trimming left V 4 bases short and J 4 bases short, with 10 bases between. DNA for the CDR3: TGTGCCAGCAGCTCCCACCCCGGAGAGACCCAGTACTTC. Its protein product is CASSSHPGETQYF.

The chain uses TRBV19 and TRBJ2-7, with 10 bases fitting TRBD2. This CDR3 region has 15 residues. V trimming: 5 bases; J trimming: 5 bases; junction bases outside the gene matches: 9. Germline V gene sequence: CDR1 LNHDA, CDR2 SQIVND (reference sequence). The CDR3 nucleotides read TGTGCCAGTAGTCTCACCGGGACTAGCGTGGACGAGCAGTACTTC. This encodes CASSLTGTSVDEQYF.

The chain has TRBV6-2 or TRBV6-3 and TRBJ1-1; D possibly corresponds to TRBD1 (6 bases). CDR1 and CDR2 (germline): MNHEY, SVGEGT. CDR3 length equals 13 residues. V lost 5 bases, J lost 8 bases, and 15 bases lay in between. The CDR3 DNA sequence: TGTGCCAGCAGTACCTCTCGGGGGCCGGAAGCTTTCTTT. Translated: CASSTSRGPEAFF.

This chain uses TRBV12-3 or TRBV12-4 with TRBJ2-2; weak D call: TRBD1 (6 bases). This CDR3 spans 15 amino acids. The V end was cut by 3 bases, the J end by 4 bases, with 12 bases between. CDR3 in amino acids: CASSLGAPATGELFF. CDR3 nucleotide sequence: TGTGCCAGCAGTTTGGGGGCCCCCGCCACCGGGGAGCTGTTTTTT.

This clonotype has more than one count but fewer than ten. The J gene is TRBJ1-2, the V gene TRBV7-8, with 9 nucleotides matching TRBD1. Unmatched junction bases numbered 7, after V lost 4 bases and J lost 7 bases. The CDR3 is 14 amino acids. CDR1 and CDR2 (germline): SGHVS, FQNEAQ. The CDR3: CASSSGTGRVGYTF. The CDR3 DNA follows: TGTGCCAGCAGCTCCGGGACAGGGAGGGTTGGCTACACCTTC. The variable domain in full, with the rest retrieved from reference TRBV7-8 and TRBJ1-2, is GAGVSQSPRYKVAKRGQDVALRCDPISGHVSLFWYQQALGQGPEFLTYFQNEAQLDKSGLPSDRFFAERPEGSVSTLKIQRTQQEDSAVYLCASSSGTGRVGYTFGSGTRLTVV.

The CDR3 protein is CASSPRGGFIRNSPLHF. The CDR3, as DNA: TGTGCCAGCAGCCCCAGGGGGGGGTTCATACGTAATTCACCCCTCCACTTT. The chain is built from TRBV3-1 and TRBJ1-6, with 7 nucleotides matching TRBD1. The CDR3 is made up of 17 amino acids. Germline-derived CDR1 and CDR2 are LGHDT and YNNKEL (reference sequence). J gave up 6 bases and V 4 bases, and 12 bases lay outside the gene matches.

The V and J genes are TRBV4-1 and TRBJ1-5; the D is unclear. V lost 0 bases and J lost 7, with 10 bases in between. The CDR3 sequence is 14 residues long. Germline V gene data show CDR1 as MGHRA and CDR2 as YSYEKL. CDR3 in DNA: TGCGCCAGCAGCCAAGATCGGAGTGTCCAGCCCCAGCATTTT. Translated: CASSQDRSVQPQHF.